This note documents a single T cell receptor beta chain sequence. Its antigen is undetermined. These data come from a study of cytomegalovirus exposure and HLA in healthy donors. Primers included in the PCR were 60 Vbeta and 13 Jbeta primers. The protocol was immunoSEQ multiplex PCR, while the TCRdb copy is restricted to in-frame clones and leaves out a portion. Among under 200,000 clones listed, 80% were seen once. The V and J ends lost 1 base and 6 bases respectively, with 15 bases between them. Germline CDR1 and CDR2: MNHNS and SASEGT. The CDR3 sequence is 16 residues long. The study, taken as a whole, reports: Per a prior analysis, the majority of TCR beta V segments were productive roughly 87% or roughly 30% of the time.

The TCR originated in a man aged 40-50 years in good health and CMV-seronegative. The V gene is TRBV6-1, the J gene TRBJ2-2; tentative D call: TRBD2 (6 bases). The material sequenced was PBMCs. The CDR3 DNA is TGTGCCAGCAGTGAAGGAGGCGGGGTAACACCCGGGGAGCTGTTTTTT. This sequence encodes CASSEGGGVTPGELFF.